This T cell receptor beta chain comes out of a study of shared clonotypes between healthy human individuals. Germline V gene data show CDR1 as SGHRS and CDR2 as YFSETQ. The CDR3 length is 14 residues. After removal of 3 bases from V and 6 bases from J, the junction contained 8 bases not matched to a gene. The assay was immunoSEQ multiplex PCR, and TCRdb's table has in-frame clones only and misses some. The table shows approximately 2,000,000 clones, with roughly 93% occurring only once. Naive CD8 isolation took CD45RO-negative cells positively selected for CCR7 and excluded terminally differentiated effector memory CD45RA+ cells.

The sample consisted of naive CD8+ T cells from PBMCs. This chain connects TRBV5-1 to TRBJ2-7; 8 bases map to TRBD1. The sequence was collected from a man younger than 35 in good health. Some clones in this sample may be carry-over from other donors' samples. The CDR3 protein is CASSSRQGAFEQYF. The CDR3 coding sequence is TGCGCCAGCAGCTCCCGGCAGGGGGCCTTCGAGCAGTACTTC.